Following are 24 T cell receptor beta chains from one sample sequenced in a study of cytomegalovirus exposure and HLA in healthy donors (dated by TCRdb to 2015 to 2018). The protocol used for the library was the immunoSEQ multiplex PCR assay. For the multiplex PCR, a mixture combining 60 forward primers for TCR Vbeta segments and 13 reverse primers for TCR Jbeta segments was used. This is the immuneACCESS table as TCRdb keeps it, with only in-frame sequences that have V and J called. A part of the clones is gone; compared with another copy, unresolved V genes explain less than half, and the rest is unexplained. This sample comprises some 130,000 clones, over 70% of them detected only once. The ten largest clones capture about 1.8% of the sample. Sample: PBMCs. These receptors came from a woman aged 35 to 49 in good health and CMV-seronegative.

The chain employs TRBV5-1 and TRBJ2-1; D is perhaps TRBD2 (5 bases). The V gene lost 5 bases and the J gene lost 9 bases, with 33 bases spanning the gap. The germline V gene encodes CDR1 SGHRS and CDR2 YFSETQ. This CDR3 region has 19 residues. The CDR3 DNA is TGCGCCAGCAGTCCCAGGATAGATCGGCCTACCCGCCCGGGGAGTGAGCAGTTCTTC. This translates into CASSPRIDRPTRPGSEQFF. The variable domain in full, completed from reference TRBV5-1 and TRBJ2-1, reads KAGVTQTPRYLIKTRGQQVTLSCSPISGHRSVSWYQQTPGQGLQFLFEYFSETQRNKGNFPGRFSGRQFSNSRSEMNVSTLELGDSALYLCASSPRIDRPTRPGSEQFFGPGTRLTVL.

The chain recombines TRBV10-2 with TRBJ2-1; no definite D call. There are 13 residues in the CDR3. V was pared by 7 bases and J by 4 bases, with 11 bases between. Looked up from germline, CDR1 is WSHSY and CDR2 is SAAADI. The CDR3 loop reads CASTKTSYNEQFF. CDR3 DNA sequence: TGCGCCAGCACGAAGACTTCGTACAATGAGCAGTTCTTC.

This rearrangement joins TRBV29-1 to TRBJ2-1, with a weak D call TRBD2 (5 bases). The germline V and J ends were trimmed by 1 base and 2 bases, with 12 bases remaining between them. CDR1 is SQVTM, CDR2 ANQGSEA, per germline. This CDR3 spans 15 amino acids. The CDR3 spells CSVEGGLGTYNEQFF. The CDR3 DNA sequence: TGCAGCGTTGAAGGCGGGCTGGGGACCTACAATGAGCAGTTCTTC.

The chain carries TRBV4-1 and TRBJ2-5; possibly TRBD2 for D (5 bases). Germline CDR1 and CDR2: MGHRA and YSYEKL. The CDR3 is made up of 16 amino acids. Trimming shortened V by 3 bases and J by 4 bases, and 18 bases separated the two germline ends. CDR3 bases: TGCGCCAGCAGCCAGGGTTTTGGAGGTTCGGGAGAGACCCAGTACTTC. Translated, it gives CASSQGFGGSGETQYF.

Points on this clone: The sample has other DNA sequences that encode this CDR3 too. This chain uses TRBV9 with TRBJ2-5; 10 bases map to TRBD2. V dropped 0 bases and J dropped 2; count of bases not matched to a gene: 1. From germline, CDR1 is SGDLS and CDR2 YYNGEE. The CDR3 has 15 amino acids. In DNA, the CDR3 is TGTGCCAGCAGCGTAGGGACTAGCGGACAAGAGACCCAGTACTTC. Encoded protein: CASSVGTSGQETQYF.

The V call is TRBV7-8, the J call TRBJ2-5; maybe TRBD1 (6 bases). The closer fit of TRBJ2-7 to the DNA end suggests the J call may be wrong. The CDR3 sequence is 13 residues long. Per the germline V gene, CDR1 is SGHVS and CDR2 is FQNEAQ. The CDR3 loop reads CASSSETGYEQYF. The CDR3 DNA sequence: TGTGCCAGCAGCTCTGAGACAGGCTACGAGCAGTACTTC.

V and J are TRBV28 and TRBJ1-5, with 11 bases fitting TRBD1. CDR3 length: 12 residues. Per the germline V gene, CDR1 is MDHEN and CDR2 is SYDVKM. V shed 8 bases and J 6 bases; nucleotides not matched to a gene: 0. The CDR3 region is CASGTGGQPQHF. The CDR3 DNA sequence: TGTGCCAGCGGGACAGGGGGTCAGCCCCAGCATTTT.

This rearrangement joins TRBV9 to TRBJ2-3, with TRBD2 matching over 7 bases. Germline V gene sequence: CDR1 SGDLS, CDR2 YYNGEE. The junction had 19 bases not matched to a gene; V was cut back by 4 bases and J by 2 bases. The CDR3 consists of 19 residues. CDR3 residues: CASSPCFAAAGVITDTQYF. For the CDR3, the DNA is TGTGCCAGCAGCCCCTGTTTCGCCGCTGCGGGAGTTATCACAGATACGCAGTATTTT.

The chain uses TRBV11-2 and TRBJ2-4; D may be TRBD1 (6 bases). The CDR3 spans 14 residues. V was cut by 4 bases and J by 6 bases, with 13 bases left in between. The germline CDR1 and CDR2 sequences are SGHAT and FQNNGV. In DNA, the CDR3 is TGTGCCAGCAGCTCGTTGGGGGCTGGAAACATTCAGTACTTC. Encoded protein: CASSSLGAGNIQYF.

This clone turned up a few times. V gene TRBV7-9 combines with J gene TRBJ2-2; 9 positions agree with TRBD2. Unmatched junction bases numbered 3, after V lost 2 bases and J lost 5 bases. Looked up from germline, CDR1 is SEHNR and CDR2 is FQNEAQ (reference sequence). The CDR3 extends over 15 amino acids. The CDR3 DNA is TGTGCCAGCAGCTTAAAGCGGGAGGAAACCGGGGAGCTGTTTTTT. This sequence encodes CASSLKREETGELFF.

V is TRBV9 and J is TRBJ2-7; 10 bases line up with TRBD1. This CDR3 is 15 amino acids long. J was trimmed by 4 bases and V by 0 bases; bases with no gene match: 4. In germline, CDR1 is SGDLS, CDR2 YYNGEE. The CDR3 loop is CASSVALGQGYEQYF. The CDR3, as DNA: TGTGCCAGCAGCGTAGCTCTGGGACAGGGGTACGAGCAGTACTTC. Using reference TRBV9 and TRBJ2-7 for the parts outside the CDR3, the full variable domain is DSGVTQTPKHLITATGQRVTLRCSPRSGDLSVYWYQQSLDQGLQFLIQYYNGEERAKGNILERFSAQQFPDLHSELNLSSLELGDSALYFCASSVALGQGYEQYFGPGTRLTVT.

The genes are TRBV9 and TRBJ2-1; 8 bases line up with TRBD2. The V gene's germline CDR1 is SGDLS and CDR2 YYNGEE. This CDR3 contains 15 residues. V shed 4 bases and J 6 bases; nucleotides not matched to a gene: 9. DNA for the CDR3: TGTGCCAGCAGCCTTGGACTAGCTGGGGGCAATGAGCAGTTCTTC. The encoded protein is CASSLGLAGGNEQFF.

The V and J genes are TRBV7-9 and TRBJ1-1, with D possibly TRBD1 on 6 matching bases. The CDR3 has 14 amino acids. Trimming removed 1 base at V and 6 bases at J, with 12 bases between. Germline CDR1 SEHNR, CDR2 FQNEAQ (reference sequence). Here the CDR3 DNA reads TGTGCCAGCAGCTTAGGGGGGGGCTCGGCTGAAGCTTTCTTT. It encodes CASSLGGGSAEAFF.

The chain carries TRBV5-1 and TRBJ2-3; TRBD2 aligns across 14 bases. CDR3 size: 17 residues. Germline V gives CDR1 SGHRS, CDR2 YFSETQ. Trimming cost V 2 bases and J 2 bases; bases outside gene matches: 4. CDR3 sequence: CASSLGTSGSSTDTQYF. CDR3 nucleotides: TGCGCCAGCAGCTTAGGGACTAGCGGGAGTTCCACAGATACGCAGTATTTT.

The CDR3 sequence: CASSPIRASGSQETQYF. The CDR3 DNA follows: TGTGCCAGCAGCCCCATTAGGGCTAGCGGGAGCCAAGAGACCCAGTACTTC. V usage is TRBV9 and J usage is TRBJ2-5; 10 bases agree with TRBD2. The germline CDR1 and CDR2 sequences are SGDLS and YYNGEE. This CDR3 contains 17 residues. Unmatched junction bases numbered 10, after V lost 4 bases and J lost 1 base.

The table lists this clone with a count of one. The chain couples TRBV7-9 to TRBJ2-3, with D possibly matching TRBD2 (6 bases). This CDR3 is 15 amino acids long. Trimming pared 5 bases from V and 4 bases from J, leaving 16 bases between. Germline CDR1 is SEHNR and CDR2 is FQNEAQ (reference sequence). The DNA for the CDR3 is TGTGCCAGCAGCCCCGGGACTCCTCCCGCAGATACGCAGTATTTT. This sequence encodes CASSPGTPPADTQYF.

On this clone itself: At one boundary the junction diverges from the germline segment, which might be a read error. This CDR3 reads CASSPPEVAAKNSQYF. In nucleotides, the CDR3 is TGTGCCAGCAGCCCCCCGGAGGTTGCAGCCAAAAACAGTCAGTACTTC. The chain uses TRBV7-2 and TRBJ2-4, with D possibly matching TRBD2 (5 bases). The CDR3 totals 16 residues. Germline-derived CDR1 and CDR2 are SGHTA and FQGNSA. The entire variable domain, with the rest obtained from reference TRBV7-2 and TRBJ2-4, is as follows: GAGVSQSPSNKVTEKGKDVELRCDPISGHTALYWYRQSLGQGLEFLIYFQGNSAPDKSGLPSDRFSAERTGGSVSTLTIQRTQQEDSAVYLCASSPPEVAAKNSQYFGAGTRLSVL.

This rearrangement joins TRBV2 to TRBJ1-2; TRBD1 matches at 7 bases. V was clipped by 10 bases and J by 6 bases; unmatched bases: 5. This CDR3 has 11 amino acids. CDR1 is SNHLY and CDR2 is FYNNEI in the germline V gene. As DNA, the CDR3 is TGTGCCACCACGACAGGGAATGGCTACACCTTC. It encodes CATTTGNGYTF. Drawing the rest from reference TRBV2 and TRBJ1-2, the complete variable domain is EPEVTQTPSHQVTQMGQEVILRCVPISNHLYFYWYRQILGQKVEFLVSFYNNEISEKSEIFDDQFSVERPDGSNFTLKIRSTKLEDSAMYFCATTTGNGYTFGSGTRLTVV.

This clone was recorded a few times. The chain carries TRBV28 and TRBJ2-7; TRBD1 matches 8 bases. The length of the CDR3 is 12 residues. V shed 3 bases and J 6 bases; nucleotides not matched to a gene: 1. Germline CDR1 reads MDHEN; CDR2 reads SYDVKM. The DNA for the CDR3 is TGTGCCAGCAGTTTCGGACAGGGCGAGCAGTACTTC. Encoded protein: CASSFGQGEQYF.

The chain uses TRBV10-3 and TRBJ1-2; D is possibly TRBD1 (5 bases). In germline, CDR1 is ENHRY, CDR2 SYGVKD. This CDR3 has 14 residues. The V and J ends lost 2 bases and 8 bases respectively, with 15 bases between them. CDR3 residues: CAISELEGTGGYTF. Here the CDR3 DNA reads TGTGCCATCAGTGAGCTGGAGGGTACAGGAGGCTACACCTTC.

This chain links TRBV6-4 with TRBJ2-7, with D tentatively TRBD1 (5 bases). Germline V gene sequence: CDR1 MRHNA, CDR2 SNTAGT. V was pared by 4 bases and J by 4 bases, with 14 bases between. The CDR3 runs to 14 residues. The CDR3 nucleotides read TGTGCCAGCAGTGGCCAGGGAAGTCTTTACGAGCAGTACTTC. Translated, it gives CASSGQGSLYEQYF.

V is TRBV6-5 and J is TRBJ2-1; TRBD1 agrees at 7 bases. CDR1 is MNHEY, CDR2 SVGAGI, per germline. The CDR3 is 14 amino acids. Losses at the gene ends were 8 bases for V and 1 base for J; bases not matched to a gene: 5. The CDR3 region is CASGRGRSYNEQFF. The CDR3 nucleotides are TGTGCCAGCGGAAGGGGGCGGTCCTACAATGAGCAGTTCTTC.

V is TRBV4-1 and J is TRBJ2-5; D might be TRBD2 (6 bases). Germline V gives CDR1 MGHRA, CDR2 YSYEKL. Trimming took 0 bases from V and 3 from J, leaving 11 bases between them. This CDR3 is built from 15 residues. CDR3 sequence (DNA): TGCGCCAGCAGCCAAGAAACGGCGGGGAAAGAGACCCAGTACTTC. Protein: CASSQETAGKETQYF.

The V gene is TRBV23-1, the J gene TRBJ1-1; D is possibly TRBD1 (6 bases). TRBV23-1 is labeled an ORF, and its function is uncertain. This CDR3 comprises 16 residues. V lost 1 base and J lost 0, with 12 bases in between. DNA for the CDR3: TGCGCCAGCAGTCAATTCTTGACAGGTGTGAACACTGAAGCTTTCTTT. It yields the protein CASSQFLTGVNTEAFF.